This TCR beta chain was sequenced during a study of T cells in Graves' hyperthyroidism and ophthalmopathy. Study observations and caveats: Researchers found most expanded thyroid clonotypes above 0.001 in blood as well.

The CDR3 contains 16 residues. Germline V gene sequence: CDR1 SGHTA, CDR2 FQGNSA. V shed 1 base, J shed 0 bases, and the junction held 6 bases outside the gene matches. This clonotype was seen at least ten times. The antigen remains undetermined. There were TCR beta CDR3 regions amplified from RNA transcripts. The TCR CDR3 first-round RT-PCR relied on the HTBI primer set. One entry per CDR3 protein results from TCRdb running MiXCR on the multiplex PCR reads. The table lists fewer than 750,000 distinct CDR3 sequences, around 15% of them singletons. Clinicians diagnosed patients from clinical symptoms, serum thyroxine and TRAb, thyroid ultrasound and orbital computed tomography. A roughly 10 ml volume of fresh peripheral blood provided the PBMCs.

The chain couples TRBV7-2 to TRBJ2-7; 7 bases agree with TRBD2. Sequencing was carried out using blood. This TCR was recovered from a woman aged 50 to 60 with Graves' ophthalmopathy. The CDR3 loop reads CASSLGVGGSSYEQYF. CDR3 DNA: TGTGCCAGCAGCTTAGGGGTGGGAGGGAGCTCCTACGAGCAGTACTTC. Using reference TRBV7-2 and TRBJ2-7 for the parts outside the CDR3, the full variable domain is GAGVSQSPSNKVTEKGKDVELRCDPISGHTALYWYRQSLGQGLEFLIYFQGNSAPDKSGLPSDRFSAERTGGSVSTLTIQRTQQEDSAVYLCASSLGVGGSSYEQYFGPGTRLTVT.